This TCR beta chain came from a study of T cells after yellow fever vaccination. Study as a whole: Any fraction with a low cell number was prepared using SMART-Seq v4 Ultra Low Input. Study conclusions and caveats: Sorted repertoires could include abundant contaminating clonotypes from bulk cells.

In germline, CDR1 is MGHRA, CDR2 YSYEKL. V was clipped by 0 bases and J by 8 bases, with 19 bases between them. This CDR3 contains 16 residues. In regard to this clonotype: Its target is unknown.

From the 5' RACE reads, TCRdb called clonotypes with MiXCR, one entry per CDR3 protein. The sample consists of approximately 450,000 distinct CDR3 sequences, approximately 18% of them appearing once. The specimen comprised PBMCs, sampled before the yellow fever booster vaccination. J is TRBJ1-2 and V is TRBV4-1; TRBD1 is a possible D gene (6 bases). This sequence originates from a man aged 18-30 years who received the YFV17D yellow fever vaccine. The CDR3 sequence is CASSQDAGAEKRGYTF. The CDR3 bases are TGCGCCAGCAGCCAAGATGCGGGGGCCGAGAAGCGGGGCTACACCTTC.